Listed below are T cell receptor beta chains from one sample, sequenced in a study of cytomegalovirus exposure and HLA in healthy donors. TCRdb keeps only in-frame clones here, not all; method: immunoSEQ multiplex PCR. Of some 150,000 clones in the sample, 85% to 90% were seen once. The source material was PBMCs. The receptor set was obtained from a woman aged 18-29 years in good health and CMV-seropositive. The CDR3 runs from the conserved cysteine through the conserved F or W.

V: TRBV21-1; J: TRBJ1-6; CDR3: CANATGLYNSPLHF
V: TRBV28; J: TRBJ2-1; CDR3: CASGTGGRYEQFF
V: TRBV6-5; J: TRBJ1-4; CDR3: CASSYGQVNEKLFF
V: TRBV5-4; J: TRBJ2-5; CDR3: CASSFFGRETQYF
V: TRBV29-1; J: TRBJ1-1; CDR3: CSVEVRGITEAFF
V: TRBV30; J: TRBJ2-7; CDR3: CAGDLGGFEQYF
V: TRBV6-5; J: TRBJ1-4; CDR3: CASSPGGEKLFF
V: TRBV9; J: TRBJ2-2; CDR3: CASSVRGPGELFF
V: TRBV9; J: TRBJ1-1; CDR3: CASSAQGGTEAFF
V: TRBV6-6; J: TRBJ2-7; CDR3: CASSRVRGQGYEQYF
V: TRBV4-2; J: TRBJ2-3; CDR3: CASSQVESSTDTQYF
V: TRBV7-3; J: TRBJ2-1; CDR3: CASSQLVGRDNEQFF
V: TRBV7-2; J: TRBJ2-5; CDR3: CASNPGLAGLQETQYF
V: TRBV5-1; J: TRBJ2-5; CDR3: CASSLDVGVETQYF
V: TRBV28; J: TRBJ2-7; CDR3: CASSISEGEQYF
V: TRBV5-1; J: TRBJ1-4; CDR3: CASSTGAGEKLFF
V: TRBV18; J: TRBJ2-2; CDR3: CASSSISGSDTGELFF
V: TRBV14; J: TRBJ2-2; CDR3: CASSRTGTGVTGELFF
V: TRBV2; J: TRBJ2-1; CDR3: CASRELAGYNEQFF
V: TRBV28; J: TRBJ1-2; CDR3: CASSLFGREGYTF
V: TRBV28; J: TRBJ2-7; CDR3: CASLTSGSRNEQYF
V: TRBV6-1; J: TRBJ1-1; CDR3: CASIPPVNTEAFF
V: TRBV27; J: TRBJ2-7; CDR3: CASSYGRGGYEQYF
V: TRBV25-1; J: TRBJ2-7; CDR3: CASSEWREVSYEQYF
V: TRBV2; J: TRBJ2-1; CDR3: CASSGGKGTSWIYQFF
V: TRBV19; J: TRBJ2-1; CDR3: CASSAGTSGISSYNEQFF
V: TRBV7-3; J: TRBJ2-7; CDR3: CASSPPGSYEQYF
V: TRBV5-1; J: TRBJ2-1; CDR3: CASRDRGNEQFF
V: TRBV18; J: TRBJ2-7; CDR3: CASSPTDRNEQYF
V: TRBV6-4; J: TRBJ1-2; CDR3: CASSSGSGYGYTF
V: TRBV20-1; J: TRBJ2-1; CDR3: CSARELRQFF
V: TRBV9; J: TRBJ2-3; CDR3: CASSLRSLRADTQYF